Following are 24 T cell receptor beta chains from one sample sequenced in a study of CD8 T cells in ankylosing spondylitis. TCRdb re-analysed the 5' RACE reads in MiXCR, keeping a single row per CDR3 protein. This sample has some 450,000 distinct CDR3 sequences; approximately 17% occur once, and the top ten carry approximately 1%. No antigen is known for these receptors. Study results and limitations: Within ankylosing spondylitis blood, a TCR beta motif made up of under 10 highly homologous variants appeared to be characteristic.

Material: blood, either unsorted or a sorted T cell fraction (not recorded which). All receptors come from a male donor with ankylosing spondylitis.

This clonotype was counted ten times or more. The chain recombines TRBV6-5 with TRBJ2-5, with TRBD2 as a possible D gene (6 bases). The V gene's germline CDR1 is MNHEY and CDR2 SVGAGI. Trimming shortened V by 2 bases and J by 5 bases, and 6 bases separated the two germline ends. CDR3 length equals 12 residues. CDR3 sequence reads: CASSYRGETQYF. The CDR3 bases are TGTGCCAGCAGTTACCGGGGGGAGACCCAGTACTTC.

This clonotype was picked up a small number of times. CDR3 sequence reads: CASSPGLGRALSYEQYF. DNA of the CDR3: TGTGCCAGCAGCCCTGGGCTGGGCAGGGCTTTGTCCTACGAGCAGTACTTC. The chain recombines TRBV28 with TRBJ2-7, with D possibly matching TRBD1 (5 bases). Germline CDR1 and CDR2: MDHEN and SYDVKM. V dropped 6 bases and J dropped 1 base, with 22 bases sitting between them. There are 17 residues in the CDR3.

This clonotype has just a few counts. The rearrangement links TRBV20-1 to TRBJ2-1, with TRBD1 identical over 7 bases. This CDR3 is 14 amino acids long. The junction had 7 bases not matched to a gene; V was cut back by 6 bases and J by 2 bases. CDR1 and CDR2 from the germline V gene are DFQATT and SNEGSKA (reference sequence). The CDR3 nucleotides are TGCAGTGCCCGACGGCAGGGGGCCTACAATGAGCAGTTCTTC. Protein product: CSARRQGAYNEQFF.

This clonotype was observed many times. The chain uses TRBV6-1 and TRBJ2-1; tentative D call: TRBD1 (5 bases). Germline V gene data show CDR1 as MNHNS and CDR2 as SASEGT. This CDR3 has 13 residues. Trimming removed 3 bases at V and 9 bases at J, with 12 bases between. The chain's CDR3 is CASSDRVSGEQFF. The CDR3 bases are TGTGCCAGCAGTGACAGGGTCAGTGGTGAGCAGTTCTTC.

Details on this clonotype: The CDR3 ends on some other residue instead of the conserved phenylalanine or tryptophan, so this is likely a read error. This chain uses TRBV5-1 with TRBJ2-2, with 8 nucleotides matching TRBD1. Trimming at V came to 0 bases and at J to 5 bases, leaving 3 bases not matched to a gene. The CDR3 consists of 15 residues. CDR1 is SGHRS, CDR2 YFSETQ, per germline. The CDR3 coding sequence is TGCGCCAGCAGCTTGGCCACAGGGGGGACCGGGGAGCTGTTTTCT. Residues: CASSLATGGTGELFS.

This clonotype was seen a few times. The V and J genes are TRBV20-1 and TRBJ2-5, with D perhaps TRBD1 or TRBD2 (5 bases each). The CDR3 length is 16 residues. The V gene lost 3 bases and the J gene lost 5 bases, with 22 bases spanning the gap. Germline V gives CDR1 DFQATT, CDR2 SNEGSKA (reference sequence). CDR3 region: CSASNRAGRVWETQYF. The CDR3 nucleotides are TGCAGTGCTAGTAATAGGGCGGGCAGGGTATGGGAGACCCAGTACTTC.

This clonotype was counted a single time. The chain combines TRBV20-1 with TRBJ2-1; TRBD2 agrees at 16 bases. This CDR3 region has 15 residues. Losses at the gene ends were 6 bases for V and 7 bases for J; bases not matched to a gene: 6. CDR1 and CDR2 from the germline V gene are DFQATT and SNEGSKA (reference sequence). The CDR3 is CSAPGTSGGANEQFF. Here the CDR3 DNA reads TGCAGTGCACCCGGGACTAGCGGGGGGGCAAATGAGCAGTTCTTC.

This clonotype was counted only a few times. The chain combines TRBV4-1 with TRBJ2-1, with 8 bases fitting TRBD2. CDR3 size: 15 residues. The trim removed 1 base at V and 4 bases at J, leaving 3 bases unmatched. From germline, CDR1 is MGHRA and CDR2 YSYEKL. In DNA, the CDR3 is TGCGCCAGCAGCCAAGCTAGCGGGCGATACAATGAGCAGTTCTTC. This encodes CASSQASGRYNEQFF.

The chain has TRBV3-1 and TRBJ1-3, with D perhaps matching TRBD1 (5 bases). Per germline, CDR1 LGHDT and CDR2 YNNKEL (reference sequence). Trimming took 4 bases from V and 1 from J, leaving 20 bases between them. This CDR3 region has 18 residues. CDR3 amino acids: CASSPRRGPFPSGNTIYF. The CDR3 DNA reads as TGTGCCAGCAGCCCGCGTAGGGGCCCCTTTCCTTCTGGAAACACCATATATTTT. The full variable domain, with the rest looked up from reference TRBV3-1 and TRBJ1-3, is DTAVSQTPKYLVTQMGNDKSIKCEQNLGHDTMYWYKQDSKKFLKIMFSYNNKELIINETVPNRFSPKSPDKAHLNLHINSLELGDSAVYFCASSPRRGPFPSGNTIYFGEGSWLTVV.

Written as DNA, the CDR3 is TGTGCCAGCAGCTTAGCGCAGGGGCGTACGCAGTATTTT. This translates into CASSLAQGRTQYF. The gene calls are TRBV7-2 and TRBJ2-3; a weak D match, TRBD1 (6 bases). The germline V gene encodes CDR1 SGHTA and CDR2 FQGNSA. The CDR3 is made up of 13 amino acids. V dropped 0 bases and J dropped 8 bases, with 9 bases sitting between them.

The V call is TRBV6-5, the J call TRBJ1-5; the D gene is possibly TRBD1 (5 bases). Germline lookup yields CDR1 MNHEY and CDR2 SVGAGI. V was cut by 5 bases and J by 10 bases, with 18 bases left in between. The CDR3 extends over 14 amino acids. The CDR3 coding sequence is TGTGCCAGCAGTACTGGACACGAACCGGATCCCCAGCATTTT. Protein sequence: CASSTGHEPDPQHF.

This clonotype appeared a few times. The chain recombines TRBV7-8 with TRBJ2-3, with 7 nucleotides matching TRBD1. J gave up 2 bases and V 6 bases, and 5 bases lay outside the gene matches. CDR1 SGHVS and CDR2 FQNEAQ come from the germline V gene. The CDR3 loop spans 14 amino acids. The CDR3 nucleotides are TGTGCCAGCAGGATAGACAGGGTCACAGATACGCAGTATTTT. Translated, it gives CASRIDRVTDTQYF.

This clonotype was recorded a few times. The V call is TRBV6-2 or TRBV6-3, the J call TRBJ2-7; 7 bases line up with TRBD1. There are 12 residues in the CDR3. Germline V CDR1 and CDR2: MNHEY, SVGEGT. V lost 5 bases, J lost 5 bases, and 3 bases stayed unmatched. CDR3 loop: CASSQTGNEQYF. CDR3 bases: TGTGCCAGCAGTCAGACAGGGAACGAGCAGTACTTC.

The V call is TRBV7-6, the J call TRBJ1-1; D possibly corresponds to TRBD1 (5 bases). This CDR3 contains 16 residues. The V gene's germline CDR1 is SGHVS and CDR2 FNYEAQ. Trimming stripped 1 base from V and 4 bases from J, with 16 bases between. The CDR3 region is CASSLGGRGLVTEAFF. Written as DNA, the CDR3 is TGTGCCAGCAGCTTAGGAGGCCGGGGGTTGGTCACTGAAGCTTTCTTT.

This clonotype was seen only a few times. This sequence joins TRBV10-3 and TRBJ2-7, with 12 positions matching TRBD2. This CDR3 is built from 20 residues. With 6 bases clipped from V and 4 bases from J, the junction kept 22 bases outside the gene matches. CDR1 and CDR2 (germline): ENHRY, SYGVKD. CDR3 DNA: TGTGCCATCAGACCCACGGTCGGACTAGCGGGATCCGGGGGCGATTACGAGCAGTACTTC. It is translated as CAIRPTVGLAGSGGDYEQYF.

This clonotype was recorded a few times. The V and J genes are TRBV7-2 and TRBJ1-4; the D gene is possibly TRBD1 (5 bases). The CDR3 is 14 amino acids. Germline loops: CDR1 SGHTA, CDR2 FQGNSA. V was clipped by 5 bases and J by 8 bases, with 15 bases between them. Written as DNA, the CDR3 is TGTGCCAGCAGCCAGGGATCCTTTCAAGAAAAACTGTTTTTT. Translation: CASSQGSFQEKLFF.

V gene TRBV20-1 combines with J gene TRBJ2-3; D remains unclear. With 6 bases removed from V and 0 bases from J, the gap between germline ends came to 7 bases. CDR1 and CDR2 (germline): DFQATT, SNEGSKA (reference sequence). The CDR3 has 12 amino acids. CDR3 protein: CSAPPSTDTQYF. CDR3 nucleotide sequence: TGCAGTGCCCCTCCTAGCACAGATACGCAGTATTTT.

The chain joins TRBV20-1 to TRBJ2-3, with 7 bases aligning to TRBD2. Trimming cost V 5 bases and J 0 bases; bases outside gene matches: 11. The length of the CDR3 is 16 residues. CDR1 DFQATT and CDR2 SNEGSKA come from the germline V gene (reference sequence). The CDR3 protein is CSAPPRLAESTDTQYF. The DNA of the CDR3 is TGCAGTGCTCCGCCCCGGCTAGCGGAAAGCACAGATACGCAGTATTTT.

The genes are TRBV7-2 and TRBJ2-1; D possibly corresponds to TRBD2 (5 bases). This CDR3 is built from 15 residues. CDR1 is SGHTA, CDR2 FQGNSA, per germline. The V gene lost 2 bases and the J gene lost 8 bases, with 16 bases spanning the gap. CDR3 loop: CASSLLSLDGHEQFF. CDR3 DNA sequence: TGTGCCAGCAGCTTATTGTCACTAGATGGCCATGAGCAGTTCTTC.

The CDR3 DNA reads TGTGCCAGCAGTTACAGGGGGCGCGGCACAGATACGCAGTATTTT. Amino acids: CASSYRGRGTDTQYF. The chain combines TRBV6-5 with TRBJ2-3; 7 nucleotides agree with TRBD1. V lost 2 bases, J lost 1 base, and 3 bases stayed unmatched. The CDR3 is 15 amino acids. Germline CDR1 MNHEY, CDR2 SVGAGI.

This clonotype occurred a few times. V gene TRBV6-1 combines with J gene TRBJ2-5; 7 nucleotides align to TRBD2. J gave up 1 base and V 5 bases, and 10 bases lay outside the gene matches. The CDR3 runs 16 residues. CDR1 and CDR2 from the germline V gene are MNHNS and SASEGT. The CDR3 sequence: CASSPHVGGTQETQYF. The CDR3 nucleotides read TGTGCCAGCAGTCCCCATGTCGGGGGGACCCAAGAGACCCAGTACTTC.

This clonotype was found a few times. The V gene is TRBV29-1, the J gene TRBJ1-2; D is perhaps TRBD1 (5 bases). V was pared by 4 bases and J by 5 bases, with 17 bases between. CDR3 length: 14 residues. Germline values: CDR1 SQVTM, CDR2 ANQGSEA. The CDR3 DNA follows: TGCAGCGTTGTTTGGCCGACAGCCTCTTATGGCTACACCTTC. Its protein is CSVVWPTASYGYTF.

This clonotype was detected a few times. V and J are TRBV4-2 and TRBJ2-7; 7 bases are shared with TRBD2. Germline CDR1 reads LGHNA; CDR2 reads YNFKEQ. The ends lost 1 base at V and 5 bases at J; junction bases unmatched: 11. The CDR3 has 16 amino acids. CDR3 sequence reads: CASSQVSSGKNNEQYF. The CDR3 nucleotides read TGTGCCAGCAGCCAAGTTTCCAGCGGGAAGAACAACGAGCAGTACTTC.

This clonotype was observed a handful of times. J is TRBJ1-6 and V is TRBV11-2; the D is unclear. The CDR3 totals 14 residues. CDR1 is SGHAT, CDR2 FQNNGV, per germline. The V end was cut by 4 bases, the J end by 7 bases, with 11 bases between. CDR3 bases: TGTGCCAGCAGCTCCGCGGGGAGAAATTCACCCCTCCACTTT. Encoded protein: CASSSAGRNSPLHF.